Listed here are 20 T cell receptor beta chains from one sample, sequenced in a study of T-cell memory formation after mild COVID-19. TCRdb analysed the 5' RACE reads with MiXCR anew, one entry per CDR3 protein. The table includes approximately 350,000 distinct CDR3 sequences, 25% to 30% detected once. The sequenced sample consisted of PBMCs or a T cell subset sorted from them (not recorded which). Receptors were obtained from an adult woman who had mild COVID-19 (a few samples of this study predate the infection). Cell type and time point are not known.

The rearrangement links TRBV7-2 to TRBJ1-2, with 7 bases lining up with TRBD1. Trimming removed 1 base from V and 7 bases from J; junction bases left unmatched: 6. CDR1 is SGHTA and CDR2 is FQGNSA in the germline V gene. CDR3 length: 14 residues. The CDR3 nucleotides read TGTGCCAGCAGCTTAGAGACAGGGAACCGTGGCTACACCTTC. It is translated as CASSLETGNRGYTF.

The chain couples TRBV28 to TRBJ1-1; possible D gene TRBD1, 5 bases. The CDR3 spans 15 residues. Germline V gene data show CDR1 as MDHEN and CDR2 as SYDVKM. V lost 4 bases and J 1 base, leaving 13 bases between the germline ends. CDR3 protein: CASSSRLGTNTEAFF. The CDR3 coding sequence is TGTGCCAGCAGTTCTCGTCTAGGGACGAACACTGAAGCTTTCTTT.

V and J are TRBV7-2 and TRBJ2-2; D is undetermined. Trimming took 3 bases from V and 1 from J, leaving 6 bases between them. CDR3 size: 14 residues. Germline assignment: CDR1 SGHTA and CDR2 FQGNSA. CDR3 region: CASSFLMNTGELFF. In DNA form, the CDR3 reads TGTGCCAGCAGCTTCTTAATGAACACCGGGGAGCTGTTTTTT.

V and J are TRBV18 and TRBJ1-2; D uncertain. V lost 4 bases and J 2 bases, leaving 17 bases between the germline ends. Germline V gene lookup returns CDR1 KGHSH and CDR2 LQKENI. This CDR3 region has 16 residues. The CDR3 here is CASSQASLNLNYGYTF. CDR3 coding DNA: TGTGCCAGCTCACAGGCATCGTTGAATCTAAACTATGGCTACACCTTC.

This clonotype has a single count. V gene TRBV7-9 combines with J gene TRBJ1-1, with D possibly matching TRBD1 (5 bases). Germline assignment: CDR1 SEHNR and CDR2 FQNEAQ (reference sequence). There are 17 residues in the CDR3. Trimming stripped 4 bases from V and 4 bases from J, with 22 bases between. CDR3 sequence reads: CASSSKGTRGHSTEAFF. The CDR3 bases are TGTGCCAGCAGCTCCAAAGGGACCCGAGGACACTCCACTGAAGCTTTCTTT.

V gene TRBV5-1 combines with J gene TRBJ2-7, with 10 bases lining up with TRBD1. This CDR3 has 16 residues. The ends lost 6 bases at V and 2 bases at J; junction bases unmatched: 11. Germline-derived CDR1 and CDR2 are SGHRS and YFSETQ. CDR3 in amino acids: CASTDTDRGPPYEQYF. The CDR3 nucleotides are TGCGCCAGCACTGATACCGACAGGGGGCCCCCCTACGAGCAGTACTTC.

The chain joins TRBV3-1 to TRBJ1-2; 7 bases match TRBD1. The CDR3 is made up of 16 amino acids. V lost 1 base to trimming and J lost 1 base; unmatched junction nucleotides: 6. Germline CDR1 is LGHDT and CDR2 is YNNKEL (reference sequence). The CDR3 nucleotides read TGTGCCAGCAGCCAAGTGGACAGGAGATTTAACTATGGCTACACCTTC. Translating it yields CASSQVDRRFNYGYTF.

The sample holds a few counts of this clonotype. V gene TRBV29-1 combines with J gene TRBJ1-4; D call uncertain. Between the trimmed V and J ends, which lost 3 bases and 8 bases, there was a span of 7 bases. Germline CDR1 reads SQVTM; CDR2 reads ANQGSEA. CDR3 size: 11 residues. This CDR3 is CSVEFWEKLFF. CDR3 coding DNA: TGCAGCGTTGAGTTTTGGGAAAAACTGTTTTTT.

This clonotype came up a few times. The chain carries TRBV29-1 and TRBJ1-2, with D maybe TRBD1 (5 bases). The CDR3 length is 14 residues. V lost 0 bases and J 2 bases, leaving 10 bases between the germline ends. The germline CDR1 and CDR2 sequences are SQVTM and ANQGSEA. CDR3 nucleotides: TGCAGCGTTGAAGAGGGGGGACTGAACTATGGCTACACCTTC. Protein product: CSVEEGGLNYGYTF. Full variable domain (missing parts from reference TRBV29-1 and TRBJ1-2): SAVISQKPSRDICQRGTSLTIQCQVDSQVTMMFWYRQQPGQSLTLIATANQGSEATYESGFVIDKFPISRPNLTFSTLTVSNMSPEDSSIYLCSVEEGGLNYGYTFGSGTRLTVV.

This clonotype was counted between two and nine times. The rearrangement uses TRBV18 and TRBJ2-5; D is ambiguous. The CDR3 is made up of 15 amino acids. CDR1 KGHSH and CDR2 LQKENI come from the germline V gene. Trimming removed 0 bases at V and 2 bases at J, with 10 bases between. The CDR3 is CASSPPLPIQETQYF. The CDR3 DNA reads as TGTGCCAGCTCACCACCGCTTCCGATACAAGAGACCCAGTACTTC.

The J gene is TRBJ1-1, the V gene TRBV18, with D perhaps matching TRBD1 (5 bases). Trimming took off 3 bases at V and 13 bases at J, with 21 bases between the two ends. Germline CDR1 KGHSH, CDR2 LQKENI. The CDR3 has 14 amino acids. The CDR3 nucleotides are TGTGCCAGCTCACCCCGACGACAGCCATCCTCCGGTTTCTTT. This sequence encodes CASSPRRQPSSGFF.

This clonotype was seen more than once but under ten times. J is TRBJ2-1 and V is TRBV7-3; D is perhaps TRBD2 (5 bases). Germline CDR1 reads SGHTA; CDR2 reads FQGTGA. The CDR3 contains 12 residues. V shed 6 bases and J shed 8 bases, with 11 bases lying between them. CDR3: CASSRGGDEQFF. Written as DNA, the CDR3 is TGTGCCAGCAGTCGGGGTGGGGATGAGCAGTTCTTC.

This clonotype was observed a few times. The chain employs TRBV19 and TRBJ1-5, with D tentatively TRBD1 (5 bases). The V gene's germline CDR1 is LNHDA and CDR2 SQIVND (reference sequence). V was shortened by 1 base and J by 5 bases, with 15 bases between the two germline ends. The CDR3 contains 16 residues. The DNA for the CDR3 is TGTGCCAGTAGTATAGGCCCAGACAGCTCCCATCAGCCCCAGCATTTT. Its protein product is CASSIGPDSSHQPQHF. The variable domain in full, completed from reference TRBV19 and TRBJ1-5, reads DGGITQSPKYLFRKEGQNVTLSCEQNLNHDAMYWYRQDPGQGLRLIYYSQIVNDFQKGDIAEGYSVSREKKESFPLTVTSAQKNPTAFYLCASSIGPDSSHQPQHFGDGTRLSIL.

This clonotype was seen only a few times. This chain uses TRBV15 with TRBJ2-3, with D perhaps TRBD2 (5 bases). The CDR3 covers 15 residues. Trimming removed 0 bases at V and 1 base at J, with 8 bases between. Germline V CDR1 and CDR2: LNHNV, YYDKDF (reference sequence). Here the CDR3 reads CATSRDRDGTDTQYF. In nucleotides, the CDR3 is TGTGCCACCAGCAGAGATCGGGATGGCACAGATACGCAGTATTTT. Together with reference TRBV15 and TRBJ2-3, the CDR3 gives the full variable domain: DAMVIQNPRYQVTQFGKPVTLSCSQTLNHNVMYWYQQKSSQAPKLLFHYYDKDFNNEADTPDNFQSRRPNTSFCFLDIRSPGLGDTAMYLCATSRDRDGTDTQYFGPGTRLTVL.

This clonotype was found a few times. The CDR3 spells CASSSTGFDTDTQYF. For the CDR3, the DNA is TGCGCCAGCAGCTCGACAGGTTTCGACACAGATACGCAGTATTTT. This chain links TRBV5-1 with TRBJ2-3; possible D gene TRBD1, 6 bases. The V end lost 3 bases, the J end lost 2 bases, and 13 bases lay between the germline ends. The CDR3 contains 15 residues. Germline V gene data show CDR1 as SGHRS and CDR2 as YFSETQ.

This chain uses TRBV29-1 with TRBJ2-7; either TRBD1 or TRBD2 may supply D (6 bases each). The germline CDR1 and CDR2 sequences are SQVTM and ANQGSEA. The CDR3 runs to 14 residues. V lost 0 bases to trimming and J lost 3 bases, with 12 bases between them. CDR3 sequence: CSVEEPGASYEQYF. CDR3 nucleotides: TGCAGCGTTGAAGAGCCGGGGGCTAGCTACGAGCAGTACTTC.

The chain employs TRBV5-6 and TRBJ2-1; 11 bases align to TRBD2. In germline, CDR1 is SGHDT, CDR2 YYEEEE. This CDR3 comprises 16 residues. With 4 bases clipped from V and 8 bases from J, the junction kept 11 bases outside the gene matches. The CDR3 bases are TGTGCCAGCAGCCCTGAAACTAGCGGGAGCGGGGATGAGCAGTTCTTC. Residues: CASSPETSGSGDEQFF. Using reference TRBV5-6 and TRBJ2-1 for the parts outside the CDR3, the full variable domain is DAGVTQSPTHLIKTRGQQVTLRCSPKSGHDTVSWYQQALGQGPQFIFQYYEEEERQRGNFPDRFSGHQFPNYSSELNVNALLLGDSALYLCASSPETSGSGDEQFFGPGTRLTVL.

The chain is built from TRBV15 and TRBJ2-5, with D uncertain. The V end was cut by 1 base, the J end by 3 bases, with 18 bases between. This CDR3 has 17 amino acids. Germline values: CDR1 LNHNV, CDR2 YYDKDF (reference sequence). In DNA form, the CDR3 reads TGTGCCACCAGCAGAGTCTACTTGTCAGGATTGAAAGAGACCCAGTACTTC. Protein: CATSRVYLSGLKETQYF.

This clonotype occurred a few times. The rearrangement links TRBV6-6 to TRBJ2-7, with TRBD1 as a possible D gene (6 bases). The germline V and J ends were trimmed by 2 bases and 2 bases, with 10 bases remaining between them. The V gene's germline CDR1 is MNHNY and CDR2 SVGAGI (reference sequence). This CDR3 is 14 amino acids long. CDR3 DNA sequence: TGTGCCAGCAGTTACCCGGACAGTACCTACGAGCAGTACTTC. Protein sequence: CASSYPDSTYEQYF.

This clonotype was detected a few times. The rearrangement links TRBV30 to TRBJ1-3, with TRBD1 as a possible D gene (6 bases). There are 15 residues in the CDR3. The V gene's germline CDR1 is GTSNPN and CDR2 SVGIG (reference sequence). V dropped 2 bases and J dropped 0 bases, with 11 bases sitting between them. The CDR3 is CAWSNGQSSGNTIYF. The CDR3 region has the DNA TGTGCCTGGAGTAATGGACAGAGCTCTGGAAACACCATATATTTT.